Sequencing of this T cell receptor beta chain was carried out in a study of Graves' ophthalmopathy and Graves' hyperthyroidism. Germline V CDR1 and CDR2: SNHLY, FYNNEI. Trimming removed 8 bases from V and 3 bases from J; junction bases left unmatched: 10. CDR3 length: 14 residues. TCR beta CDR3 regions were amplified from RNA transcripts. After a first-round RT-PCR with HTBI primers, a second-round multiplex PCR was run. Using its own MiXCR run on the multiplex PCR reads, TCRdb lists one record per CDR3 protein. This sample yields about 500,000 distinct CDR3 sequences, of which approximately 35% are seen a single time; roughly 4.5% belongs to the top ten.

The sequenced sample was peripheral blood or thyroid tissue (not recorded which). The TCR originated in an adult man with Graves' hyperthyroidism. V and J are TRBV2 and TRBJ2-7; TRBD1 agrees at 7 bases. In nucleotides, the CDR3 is TGTGCCAGCTACGATGGGACAGCCCTCTACGAGCAGTACTTC. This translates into CASYDGTALYEQYF.